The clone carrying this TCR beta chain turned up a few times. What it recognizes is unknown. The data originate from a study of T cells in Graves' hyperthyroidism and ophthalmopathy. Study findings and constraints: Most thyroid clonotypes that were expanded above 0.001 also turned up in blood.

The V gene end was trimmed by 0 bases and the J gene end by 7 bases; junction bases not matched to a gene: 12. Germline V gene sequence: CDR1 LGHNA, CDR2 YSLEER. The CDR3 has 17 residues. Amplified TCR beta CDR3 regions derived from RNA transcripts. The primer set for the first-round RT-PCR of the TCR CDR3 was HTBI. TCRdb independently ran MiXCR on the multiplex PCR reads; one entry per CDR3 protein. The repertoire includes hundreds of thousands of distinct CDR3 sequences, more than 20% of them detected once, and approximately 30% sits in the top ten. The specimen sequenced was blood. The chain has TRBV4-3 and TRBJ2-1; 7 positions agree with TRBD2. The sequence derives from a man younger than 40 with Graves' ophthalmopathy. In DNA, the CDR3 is TGCGCCAGCAGCCAAGACTTCACAGGACTAGTTATAAATGAGCAGTTCTTC. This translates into CASSQDFTGLVINEQFF.